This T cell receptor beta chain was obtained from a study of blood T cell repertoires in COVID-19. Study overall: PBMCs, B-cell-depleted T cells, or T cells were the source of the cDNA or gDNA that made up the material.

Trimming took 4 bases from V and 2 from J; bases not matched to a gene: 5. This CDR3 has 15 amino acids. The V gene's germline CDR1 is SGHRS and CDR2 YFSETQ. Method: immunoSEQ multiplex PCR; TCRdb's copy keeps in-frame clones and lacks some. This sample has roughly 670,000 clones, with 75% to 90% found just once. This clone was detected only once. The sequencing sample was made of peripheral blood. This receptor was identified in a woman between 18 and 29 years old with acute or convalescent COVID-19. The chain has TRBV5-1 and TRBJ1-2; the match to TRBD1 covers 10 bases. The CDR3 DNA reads TGCGCCAGCAGCCAGGAGGGACAGGGGAACTATGGCTACACCTTC. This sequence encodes CASSQEGQGNYGYTF. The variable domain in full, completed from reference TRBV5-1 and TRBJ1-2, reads KAGVTQTPRYLIKTRGQQVTLSCSPISGHRSVSWYQQTPGQGLQFLFEYFSETQRNKGNFPGRFSGRQFSNSRSEMNVSTLELGDSALYLCASSQEGQGNYGYTFGSGTRLTVV.